This TCR beta chain originates from a study of T cells after posttransplantation cyclophosphamide. Cyclophosphamide on days +3 and +4 followed busulfan-fludarabine conditioning and a marrow graft. TCRdb's copy holds only in-frame clones and misses some; the assay was immunoSEQ multiplex PCR. The data show just over 6,500 clones, 81% seen once. The CDR3 is 14 residues long. The V gene's germline CDR1 is LNHDA and CDR2 SQIVND (reference sequence). V shed 10 bases, J shed 1 base, and the junction held 7 bases outside the gene matches. The sequence derives from a female patient aged 50-59 years who received an allogeneic stem cell transplant from a related donor, was CMV-positive, and had no GVHD. Among the T cells, some may be from the graft donor. Here the sequenced sample was PBMCs, taken after allogeneic stem cell transplant with posttransplant cyclophosphamide. The V gene is TRBV19, the J gene TRBJ2-1; 7 positions agree with TRBD1. As DNA, the CDR3 is TGTGCCACCACCGGGACAGAGTCCTACAATGAGCAGTTCTTC. Translation: CATTGTESYNEQFF.